Reported below is one T cell receptor beta chain. The V gene's germline CDR1 is SNHLY and CDR2 FYNNEI. The CDR3 length is 15 residues. V was shortened by 4 bases and J by 8 bases, with 15 bases between the two germline ends. This sample is drawn from a study of blood T cell repertoires in COVID-19. Per the original data handling: Cell counts per sample came from amplifying reference gene primers. Assay: immunoSEQ multiplex PCR; the TCRdb copy retains only in-frame clones and omits some. The DNA was the basis for D and trimming; V, J and clone size are from that table. The data show about 180,000 clones, approximately 87% seen once.

Material for sequencing was peripheral blood. This clonotype was sampled from a man between 70 and 80 years old with active or convalescent COVID-19. The rearrangement joins TRBV2 to TRBJ2-6; D is possibly TRBD1 (6 bases). DNA of the CDR3: TGTGCCAGCAGTGGGGGGCGACCGTTCCCCAACGTCCTGACTTTC. Translating it yields CASSGGRPFPNVLTF.